These T cell receptor beta chains were read from a single sample in a study of T cell repertoires in cytomegalovirus infection. TCRdb re-analysed the reads in MiXCR, keeping a single row per CDR3 protein. Of around 900,000 distinct CDR3 sequences in the sample, roughly 30% are singletons; the top ten hold 13%. These receptors lack a known antigen. The sample consisted of cultured CD8+ T cells from PBMCs, taken from culture after CMV antigen stimulation. These receptors all come from a human donor in good health (CMV status not recorded). Some clones in this sample may be carry-over from other donors' samples. Each CDR3 is given with its conserved first and last residue. Each record gives: D gene, J gene, V gene, clone size, CDR3 protein, CDR3 DNA. The D gene is left open where the match is weak. Only some rows state a clone size, as once, few, many or a class for expanded clones.

D: .; J: TRBJ1-1; V: TRBV5-6; size: .; CDR3: CASSLKGSLEAFF; DNA: TGTGCCAGCAGCCTTAAAGGGTCCCTTGAAGCTTTCTTT
D: .; J: TRBJ2-4; V: TRBV7-9; size: many; CDR3: CASGSVVGVAKNIQYF; DNA: TGTGCCAGCGGATCCGTAGTGGGGGTCGCCAAAAACATTCAGTACTTC
D: .; J: TRBJ2-7; V: TRBV27; size: .; CDR3: CASGRGTSYEQYF; DNA: TGTGCCAGCGGGCGGGGGACATCCTACGAGCAGTACTTC
D: .; J: TRBJ2-7; V: TRBV19; size: .; CDR3: CASSKGLRSSYEQYF; DNA: TGTGCCAGTAGTAAGGGACTTAGGAGCTCCTACGAGCAGTACTTC
D: TRBD1; J: TRBJ2-7; V: TRBV6-5; size: few; CDR3: CASSIMTGGDEQYF; DNA: TGTGCCAGCAGTATCATGACAGGGGGGGACGAGCAGTACTTC
D: .; J: TRBJ1-5; V: TRBV7-6; size: few; CDR3: CASSLEQAYSTQHF; DNA: TGTGCCAGCAGCTTAGAACAGGCATATTCGACCCAGCATTTT
D: TRBD2; J: TRBJ2-3; V: TRBV4-1; size: few; CDR3: CASSQASGAGYTQYF; DNA: TGCGCCAGCAGCCAAGCTAGCGGGGCCGGGTATACGCAGTATTTT
D: TRBD1; J: TRBJ1-5; V: TRBV19; size: .; CDR3: CASSPRGPPDQPQHF; DNA: TGTGCCAGTAGTCCCAGGGGGCCCCCCGATCAGCCCCAGCATTTT
D: TRBD1; J: TRBJ2-2; V: TRBV25-1; size: few; CDR3: CASSQGAPTTGELFF; DNA: TGTGCCAGCAGTCAGGGGGCCCCCACGACCGGGGAGCTGTTTTTT
D: TRBD2; J: TRBJ2-5; V: TRBV28; size: .; CDR3: CASSFSGVAGGIQETQYF; DNA: TGTGCCAGCAGTTTTTCGGGAGTAGCGGGGGGTATACAAGAGACCCAGTACTTC
D: .; J: TRBJ1-2; V: TRBV7-2; size: many; CDR3: CASTPWTEGGEYGYTF; DNA: TGTGCCAGCACCCCGTGGACTGAGGGGGGGGAATATGGCTACACCTTC
D: .; J: TRBJ2-3; V: TRBV7-6; size: many; CDR3: CASSFGGASTDTQYF; DNA: TGTGCCAGCAGCTTTGGGGGGGCTAGCACAGATACGCAGTATTTT
D: TRBD1; J: TRBJ1-5; V: TRBV27; size: .; CDR3: CASRVTGGGNRPQHF; DNA: TGTGCCAGCAGGGTAACAGGGGGCGGCAATCGGCCCCAGCATTTT
D: .; J: TRBJ1-5; V: TRBV28; size: .; CDR3: CASSFRQPQHF; DNA: TGTGCCAGCAGTTTTCGTCAGCCCCAGCATTTT
D: .; J: TRBJ1-1; V: TRBV10-2; size: few; CDR3: CASSYLTDEAFF; DNA: TGCGCCAGCAGTTATCTGACAGATGAAGCTTTCTTT
D: .; J: TRBJ1-1; V: TRBV5-4; size: .; CDR3: CASSTIQVNTEAFF; DNA: TGTGCCAGCAGCACGATACAGGTGAACACTGAAGCTTTCTTT
D: TRBD1; J: TRBJ1-1; V: TRBV19; size: few; CDR3: CASSDRGHTEAFF; DNA: TGTGCCAGTTCGGACAGGGGGCACACTGAAGCTTTCTTT
D: TRBD2; J: TRBJ2-1; V: TRBV7-8; size: few; CDR3: CASSLAGAGGFYNEQFF; DNA: TGTGCCAGCAGCTTAGCTGGGGCGGGGGGATTCTACAATGAGCAGTTCTTC
D: TRBD1; J: TRBJ1-4; V: TRBV12-3/TRBV12-4; size: many; CDR3: CASSFPGGSYEKLFF; DNA: TGTGCCAGCAGTTTCCCAGGGGGAAGCTATGAAAAACTGTTTTTT
D: TRBD2; J: TRBJ2-2; V: TRBV19; size: few; CDR3: CASKEDSGGTGELFF; DNA: TGTGCCAGTAAAGAAGATAGCGGGGGGACCGGGGAGCTGTTTTTT
D: TRBD1; J: TRBJ2-1; V: TRBV27; size: .; CDR3: CASSSQGVGEQFF; DNA: TGTGCCAGCAGTTCCCAGGGGGTAGGTGAGCAGTTCTTC
D: .; J: TRBJ1-1; V: TRBV9; size: .; CDR3: CASSDRIGEAFF; DNA: TGTGCCAGCAGCGACCGCATAGGCGAAGCTTTCTTT
D: .; J: TRBJ2-1; V: TRBV7-2; size: many; CDR3: CASSASHEQFF; DNA: TGTGCCAGCAGCGCCAGTCATGAGCAGTTCTTC
D: TRBD2; J: TRBJ2-3; V: TRBV29-1; size: few; CDR3: CSVSGGSPDTQYF; DNA: TGCAGCGTTAGCGGGGGCTCCCCGGATACGCAGTATTTT
D: .; J: TRBJ2-7; V: TRBV19; size: few; CDR3: CAAGTYEQYF; DNA: TGTGCCGCGGGGACCTACGAGCAGTACTTC
D: TRBD2; J: TRBJ2-7; V: TRBV20-1; size: .; CDR3: CSATVRGGYLEQYF; DNA: TGCAGTGCCACAGTGCGGGGGGGATACCTCGAGCAGTACTTC
D: .; J: TRBJ1-2; V: TRBV15; size: .; CDR3: CATSRDRQTDGYTF; DNA: TGTGCCACCAGCAGAGATCGACAGACGGATGGCTACACCTTC
D: .; J: TRBJ2-5; V: TRBV7-7; size: .; CDR3: CASSSGDQGFQETQYF; DNA: TGTGCTAGCAGCTCCGGGGACCAGGGGTTCCAAGAGACCCAGTACTTC
D: .; J: TRBJ2-3; V: TRBV3-1; size: few; CDR3: CASSQDTGASTDTQYF; DNA: TGTGCCAGCAGCCAAGACACCGGGGCCAGCACAGATACGCAGTATTTT
D: TRBD1; J: TRBJ2-5; V: TRBV2; size: .; CDR3: CASPTGDGETQYF; DNA: TGTGCCAGCCCGACAGGGGACGGGGAGACCCAGTACTTC
D: .; J: TRBJ2-5; V: TRBV27; size: .; CDR3: CASSLTQFTVETQYF; DNA: TGTGCCAGCAGTTTAACGCAATTCACCGTAGAGACCCAGTACTTC
D: TRBD2; J: TRBJ2-1; V: TRBV3-1; size: .; CDR3: CASSQDGLAGPLWEQFF; DNA: TGTGCCAGCAGCCAAGACGGGCTAGCGGGTCCTCTTTGGGAGCAGTTCTTC
D: .; J: TRBJ1-1; V: TRBV4-3; size: .; CDR3: CASSQLDDMNTEAFF; DNA: TGCGCCAGCAGCCAACTTGACGACATGAACACTGAAGCTTTCTTT
D: TRBD2; J: TRBJ2-6; V: TRBV12-3/TRBV12-4; size: .; CDR3: CASSYELAGARSGANVLTF; DNA: TGTGCCAGCAGTTATGAACTAGCGGGGGCCCGCTCTGGGGCCAACGTCCTGACTTTC
D: .; J: TRBJ2-2; V: TRBV12-5; size: many; CDR3: CASGSGPYLTGELFF; DNA: TGTGCTAGTGGTTCCGGACCCTACCTAACCGGGGAGCTGTTTTTT
D: .; J: TRBJ1-1; V: TRBV12-3/TRBV12-4; size: many; CDR3: CASSPGAGTEAFF; DNA: TGTGCCAGCAGCCCGGGGGCGGGTACTGAAGCTTTCTTT
D: .; J: TRBJ2-7; V: TRBV7-6; size: .; CDR3: CASSPGVKYEQYF; DNA: TGTGCCAGCTCCCCCGGGGTAAAGTACGAGCAGTACTTC
D: .; J: TRBJ1-1; V: TRBV27; size: .; CDR3: CASSFGAENPEAFF; DNA: TGTGCCAGCAGTTTCGGGGCGGAGAACCCTGAAGCTTTCTTT
D: .; J: TRBJ2-5; V: TRBV7-6; size: .; CDR3: CASSLVEGPQETQYF; DNA: TGTGCCAGCAGCTTAGTCGAGGGGCCCCAAGAGACCCAGTACTTC
D: .; J: TRBJ1-6; V: TRBV27; size: .; CDR3: CANSLAQSRSPLHF; DNA: TGTGCCAACAGTCTAGCGCAGTCCCGTTCACCCCTCCACTTT
D: .; J: TRBJ1-2; V: TRBV27; size: few; CDR3: CASSSETVRDGYTF; DNA: TGTGCCAGCAGTTCTGAGACAGTCAGGGATGGCTACACCTTC
D: .; J: TRBJ2-1; V: TRBV19; size: .; CDR3: CASSTFLSNNKQFF; DNA: TGTGCCAGTAGTACCTTTCTATCTAACAATAAGCAGTTCTTC
D: TRBD1; J: TRBJ1-1; V: TRBV6-1; size: few; CDR3: CASSGRTRDRMNTEAFF; DNA: TGTGCCAGCAGTGGTAGGACGAGGGACAGAATGAACACTGAAGCTTTCTTT
D: .; J: TRBJ2-3; V: TRBV11-1; size: .; CDR3: CASNFLSDTQYF; DNA: TGTGCCAGCAACTTCCTCTCAGATACGCAGTATTTT
D: TRBD1; J: TRBJ2-1; V: TRBV4-1; size: once; CDR3: CASSHTGTGTYEQFF; DNA: TGCGCCAGCAGCCATACCGGGACAGGGACTTATGAGCAGTTCTTC
D: TRBD1; J: TRBJ2-1; V: TRBV10-3; size: .; CDR3: CAITSGQGRFF; DNA: TGTGCCATCACCTCAGGACAGGGCCGTTTCTTC
D: .; J: TRBJ1-4; V: TRBV28; size: .; CDR3: CATRRNEKLFF; DNA: TGTGCGACTAGGAGGAATGAAAAACTGTTTTTT